This T cell receptor (beta chain) was identified during a study of cytomegalovirus exposure and HLA in healthy donors. Study-level background: HLA-typed donors contributed approximately 86 million unique TCRs, which were held in an early data release.

Germline CDR1 and CDR2: WNHNN and SYGVQD (reference sequence). The CDR3 spans 15 residues. Between the trimmed V and J ends, which lost 7 bases and 2 bases, there was a span of 15 bases. Primers for the PCR totalled 60 Vbeta and 13 Jbeta. Assay used: immunoSEQ multiplex PCR; TCRdb lists only in-frame clones, some missing. The sample has around 200,000 clones; 75% to 85% are singletons. Concerning this clone itself: The target antigen is unknown.

General study results and limits: An ancestry cluster, one associated with Asian ancestry, reportedly showed fewer N-insertions than the approximately 650-donor mean in a later analysis.

The TCR sequence derives from a woman aged 40 to 49 in good health and CMV-seronegative. Sequencing was done on a sample of PBMCs. The chain has TRBV10-1 and TRBJ2-1, with a possible D match to TRBD1 (6 bases). The CDR3 sequence: CASTRTGTPYNEQFF. The DNA of the CDR3 is TGCGCCAGCACTCGAACCGGGACACCCTACAATGAGCAGTTCTTC.